This T cell receptor (beta chain) was sequenced during a study of cytomegalovirus exposure and HLA in healthy donors. The donors were in the roughly 110-subject validation cohort; that cohort was separate from the roughly 700-subject first cohort. The protocol was immunoSEQ multiplex PCR, while the TCRdb copy is restricted to in-frame clones and leaves out a portion. The top ten hold around 3% of the sample, which has around 170,000 clones, approximately 90% seen once. Study-level findings and limits: Rarity held for most TCR sequences, but there were some public TCRs that occurred in many donors. That first-cohort TCR clusters tended to co-occur in the roughly 120 validation repertoires was found in a later analysis. As was reported, the classifier diagnosed cytomegalovirus status with high specificity and sensitivity.

Details on this clone: The antigen remains unidentified.

The length of the CDR3 is 15 residues. Germline V CDR1 and CDR2: SNHLY, FYNNEI. Trimming removed 3 bases from V and 1 base from J, with 12 bases in between. This TCR derives from a man younger than 35 in good health and CMV-seronegative. Sequenced: PBMCs. The genes are TRBV2 and TRBJ1-1; D gene ambiguous. CDR3 region: CASSDFSLGNTEAFF. The CDR3, as DNA: TGTGCCAGCAGTGACTTCTCGCTAGGGAACACTGAAGCTTTCTTT.